Listed below are T cell receptor beta chains from one sample, sequenced in a study of control samples from healthy donors and cancer patients. Measured with immunoSEQ multiplex PCR; TCRdb has only the in-frame clones, and not every one. The sample consists of under 80,000 clones, about 95% of them appearing once. Sequenced material: blood. The source is a young woman in good health. Each CDR3 is given with its conserved first and last residue. The order of the fields is J gene, V gene, clone size, D gene, CDR3 DNA, CDR3 protein. D genes are given only for firm matches. Not every row has a clone size; where given, it reads once, few, many or a size class.

TRBJ1-6 TRBV3-1/TRBV3-2 . TRBD1 TGTGCCAGCAGCCTGGGACAGGGTAATTCACCCCTCCACTTT CASSLGQGNSPLHF
TRBJ1-6 TRBV19 . . TGTGCCAGTAGAAGGGAGTGGGATTCACCCCTCCACTTT CASRREWDSPLHF
TRBJ1-4 TRBV7-2 once . TGTGCCAGCAGCTTACTTGTCAGCTCTAATGAAAAACTGTTTTTT CASSLLVSSNEKLFF
TRBJ1-1 TRBV15 . . TGTGCCACCAGCAGAGATACCAGGCAGATTCGGGCTTTCTTT CATSRDTRQIRAFF
TRBJ1-6 TRBV30 medium-sized . TGTGCCTGGAGTCCCGGGACTACTTCACCCCTCCACTTT CAWSPGTTSPLHF
TRBJ1-1 TRBV5-5 . TRBD1 TGTGCCAGCAGCTTTGATACGTTTCGGTTAGGACAGGGGAACACTGAAGCTTTCTTT CASSFDTFRLGQGNTEAFF
TRBJ2-3 TRBV27 . . TGTGCCAGCAGAAGGGGGGATACGCAGTATTTT CASRRGDTQYF
TRBJ2-1 TRBV24-1 . TRBD2 TGTGCCACCAGTGATTCTAGTAGCGGGGGGGCCTCCCTCGATGAGCAGTTCTTC CATSDSSSGGASLDEQFF
TRBJ1-2 TRBV7-9 few . TGTGCCAGCAGCTTAGGAGTAATGGCGGACACCCATGGCTACACCTTC CASSLGVMADTHGYTF
TRBJ1-1 TRBV5-1 . . TGCGCCAGCAGCTTGGCTAGGAACACTGAAGCTTTCTTT CASSLARNTEAFF
TRBJ2-1 TRBV10-3 . TRBD1 TGTGCCATCAAGGGGGCCGTGGGAGTGACCTCCTACAATGAGCAGTTCTTC CAIKGAVGVTSYNEQFF
TRBJ2-7 TRBV6-5 . . TGTGCCAGCAGTTACGGACAGACCTACGAGCAGTACTTC CASSYGQTYEQYF
TRBJ1-3 TRBV7-8 . TRBD1 TGTGCCAGCAGCTCTGACAGGGGTGGAAACACCATATATTTT CASSSDRGGNTIYF
TRBJ2-5 TRBV7-9 . . TGTGCCAGCAGCGTCGGGTCGAACGAAGAGACCCAGTACTTC CASSVGSNEETQYF
TRBJ1-1 TRBV10-3 few TRBD1 TGTGCCATTAGCTTGTCAGGGGGCCTGTACACTGAAGCTTTCTTT CAISLSGGLYTEAFF
TRBJ2-5 TRBV7-3 . . TGTGCCAGCAGCTTAACGCCTGATCCTCAAGAGACCCAGTACTTC CASSLTPDPQETQYF
TRBJ1-4 TRBV20-1 . . TGCAGTGCTAGTTCCGGAGCTAAGGAAAAACTGTTTTTT CSASSGAKEKLFF
TRBJ2-5 TRBV30 . . TGTGCCTGGAGTCAAAGGATCCGGGAGACCCAGTACTTC CAWSQRIRETQYF
TRBJ1-2 TRBV29-1 . . TGCAGCGTTGAACGGGGTACTAATGGCTACACCTTC CSVERGTNGYTF
TRBJ1-1 TRBV19 . . TGTGCCAGTAGTATCACAGAGGGGACTGAAGCTTTCTTT CASSITEGTEAFF
TRBJ2-1 TRBV19 . TRBD2 TGTGCCAGTAGTATAACTAGCGGGGGCGTTGAGCAGTTCTTC CASSITSGGVEQFF
TRBJ1-3 TRBV7-9 . . TGTGCCAGCAGCTTATTATCCGGAAACACCATATATTTT CASSLLSGNTIYF
TRBJ1-5 TRBV28 . . TGTGCCAGCAGTTCTGGTTCGGGGCAGCCCCAGCATTTT CASSSGSGQPQHF
TRBJ1-1 TRBV12-3/TRBV12-4 . . TGTGCCAGCAGTTTAGTCAGAAACACTGAAGCTTTCTTT CASSLVRNTEAFF
TRBJ1-3 TRBV7-8 . . TGTGCCAGCAGCTCACGCCCGAGTGGAGCTGGAAACACCATATATTTT CASSSRPSGAGNTIYF
TRBJ1-4 TRBV7-9 . . TGTGCCAGCAGCTTCTCGGGGCCCGGGGAAAAACTGTTTTTT CASSFSGPGEKLFF
TRBJ2-2 TRBV12-3/TRBV12-4 . . TGTGCCAGCAGTCCCGCGTCTGGCGGGGAGCTGTTTTTT CASSPASGGELFF
TRBJ1-1 TRBV7-6 . TRBD1 TGTGCCAGCTTCACCGGGACAGGTTACACTGAAGCTTTCTTT CASFTGTGYTEAFF
TRBJ1-5 TRBV6-2/TRBV6-3 . TRBD1 TGTGCCAGCAGTCATACAGGGGCTCAGCCCCAGCATTTT CASSHTGAQPQHF
TRBJ2-1 TRBV27 . TRBD1 TGTGCCAGCAGTTTCGGGACAGTTAACAATGAGCAGTTCTTC CASSFGTVNNEQFF
TRBJ1-4 TRBV25-1 . . TGTGCCAGCTCTCACAGGGAGACTAATGAAAAACTGTTTTTT CASSHRETNEKLFF
TRBJ1-6 TRBV30 . . TGTGCCTGGAGTGTAGACTCACTTATCAATTCACCCCTCCACTTT CAWSVDSLINSPLHF
TRBJ1-2 TRBV15 . TRBD1 TGTGCCACCAGCAGAGGGACAGGATCCTATGGCTACACCTTC CATSRGTGSYGYTF
TRBJ1-5 TRBV6-5 . . TGTGCCAGCAGGACATCCAGCAATCAGCCCCAGCATTTT CASRTSSNQPQHF
TRBJ2-1 TRBV7-6 . . TGTGCCAGCAGCCAAACGTCAAACAGCGGTGAGCAGTTCTTC CASSQTSNSGEQFF
TRBJ1-6 TRBV3-1/TRBV3-2 few . TGTGCCAGCAGCCAACATCCCTATAATTCACCCCTCCACTTT CASSQHPYNSPLHF
TRBJ1-1 TRBV11-1 few . TGTGCCAGCAGCAAGACAGGGAACACTGAAGCTTTCTTT CASSKTGNTEAFF
TRBJ2-1 TRBV28 . . TGTGCCAGTCATCAGGGGGGATATGAGCAGTTCTTC CASHQGGYEQFF
TRBJ2-1 TRBV7-9 . TRBD1 TGTGCCAGCAGCCGTTATGGGACAGGGGGATACAATGAGCAGTTCTTC CASSRYGTGGYNEQFF
TRBJ1-2 TRBV7-9 . . TGTGCCAGCAGCTCCACGAGCTATGGCTACACCTTC CASSSTSYGYTF
TRBJ1-1 TRBV14 . . TGTGCCAGCAGCGTAACAGGAAGAGAAGCTTTCTTT CASSVTGREAFF
TRBJ2-1 TRBV11-3 . . TGTGCCAGCAGCTTAGAGTTCGGGGGCATCGGTAGTGAGCAGTTCTTC CASSLEFGGIGSEQFF
TRBJ1-1 TRBV10-3 . . TGTGCCATCAGTGCCACAGACCTGAACACTGAAGCTTTCTTT CAISATDLNTEAFF
TRBJ1-5 TRBV29-1 . . TGCAGCGTTGCGGGGGGCGCCTATCAGCCCCAGCATTTT CSVAGGAYQPQHF
TRBJ1-4 TRBV27 once TRBD1 TGTGCCAGCAGTAAGACAGGGTATGCCCCTCCAACTAATGAAAAACTGTTTTTT CASSKTGYAPPTNEKLFF
TRBJ1-5 TRBV19 . . TGTGCCAGTAGCCATTCGCGGACCGCCCGTCAGCCCCAGCATTTT CASSHSRTARQPQHF
TRBJ1-2 TRBV5-4 . . TGTGCCAGCAGCCCTCCGGGACCGAGCTATGGCTACACCTTC CASSPPGPSYGYTF